Below are 32 T cell receptor beta chains sequenced from a single sample in a study of CD8+ T cells in alopecia areata. RNA, once extracted, was reverse transcribed into cDNA for use as the sequencing template. Profiled with immunoSEQ multiplex PCR; TCRdb holds only in-frame clones, not every one. The sample has about 140,000 clones; about 88% are singletons. Specified treatment: oral pan-JAK inhibitor, 5-10 mg twice daily. Specimen: CD8+ T cells sorted from blood, collected at week 4, from a patient treated with tofacitinib. The source of these receptors is a human donor with alopecia areata.

The J gene is TRBJ2-4, the V gene TRBV10-2, with TRBD1 identical over 8 bases. This CDR3 has 17 amino acids. J was trimmed by 0 bases and V by 5 bases; bases with no gene match: 9. Germline loops: CDR1 WSHSY, CDR2 SAAADI. For the CDR3, the DNA is TGCGCCAGCAGTCCCGACAGGGGCATGGGAGCCAAAAACATTCAGTACTTC. It encodes CASSPDRGMGAKNIQYF.

The chain couples TRBV30 to TRBJ1-1, with D unresolved. V dropped 2 bases and J dropped 1 base, with 8 bases sitting between them. There are 13 residues in the CDR3. Germline CDR1 reads GTSNPN; CDR2 reads SVGIG (reference sequence). CDR3 nucleotide sequence: TGTGCCTGGAGTTACACCGGGAACACTGAAGCTTTCTTT. Residues: CAWSYTGNTEAFF.

The V call is TRBV18, the J call TRBJ2-7; possibly TRBD1 for D (6 bases). Trimming took off 2 bases at V and 7 bases at J, with 12 bases between the two ends. This CDR3 comprises 13 residues. Germline lookup yields CDR1 KGHSH and CDR2 LQKENI. CDR3 sequence (DNA): TGTGCCAGCTCACCAACAGGGTTGGGTGAGCAGTACTTC. Its translation: CASSPTGLGEQYF.

The table lists this clone with a few counts. This rearrangement joins TRBV29-1 to TRBJ1-1, with D possibly TRBD1 on 5 matching bases. Trimming removed 6 bases at V and 4 bases at J, with 18 bases between. Germline CDR1 is SQVTM and CDR2 is ANQGSEA. The length of the CDR3 is 14 residues. The CDR3 DNA reads as TGCAGCGTGGAGGGGCAGGTTTTGCGCACTGAAGCTTTCTTT. The encoded protein is CSVEGQVLRTEAFF.

This clone was seen more than once but under ten times. This chain uses TRBV29-1 with TRBJ2-2; no clear D. CDR1 and CDR2 (germline): SQVTM, ANQGSEA. The CDR3 has 16 residues. Trimming shortened V by 0 bases and J by 10 bases, and 21 bases separated the two germline ends. The CDR3, as DNA: TGCAGCGTTGAAGAGTTGGGCTCCCGTAGGCCGGCGGAGCTGTTTTTT. It specifies CSVEELGSRRPAELFF.

The chain uses TRBV27 and TRBJ2-7; 11 bases align to TRBD1. CDR3 length: 15 amino acids. Germline loops: CDR1 MNHEY, CDR2 SMNVEV (reference sequence). Germline trimming cut 3 bases from V and 3 bases from J; bases unmatched to any gene: 4. CDR3 nucleotides: TGTGCCAGCAGTTTCCGGGACAGGGGGGACTACGAGCAGTACTTC. Amino acid sequence: CASSFRDRGDYEQYF.

This clone was seen once. The rearrangement links TRBV6-1 to TRBJ2-5; the D gene is possibly TRBD1 (5 bases). CDR1 and CDR2 (germline): MNHNS, SASEGT. Trimming shortened V by 6 bases and J by 5 bases, and 19 bases separated the two germline ends. The CDR3 has 15 amino acids. DNA for the CDR3: TGTGCCAGCAGGTTAGACAGCTCAGCATGGGAGACCCAGTACTTC. This gives the protein CASRLDSSAWETQYF.

The V call is TRBV28, the J call TRBJ2-3; D gene uncertain. The germline CDR1 and CDR2 sequences are MDHEN and SYDVKM. The CDR3 has 12 amino acids. V shed 4 bases and J shed 6 bases, with 8 bases lying between them. The CDR3 DNA reads as TGTGCCAGCAGTTCTAAGGTCGATACGCAGTATTTT. Amino acids: CASSSKVDTQYF.

The DNA of the CDR3 is TGTGCCAGCAGCGGCCCTACCTACGAGCAGTACTTC. This sequence encodes CASSGPTYEQYF. J is TRBJ2-7 and V is TRBV9; D is unresolved. Trimming cost V 3 bases and J 2 bases, with 6 bases left between them. Germline CDR1 and CDR2: SGDLS and YYNGEE. There are 12 residues in the CDR3.

The V gene is TRBV5-1, the J gene TRBJ1-1; TRBD1 matches 8 bases. V trimming: 2 bases; J trimming: 1 base; junction bases outside the gene matches: 1. CDR1 and CDR2 (germline): SGHRS, YFSETQ. The CDR3 spans 14 residues. In DNA, the CDR3 is TGCGCCAGCAGCTTCGGGACAGGGAACACTGAAGCTTTCTTT. Its translation: CASSFGTGNTEAFF.

The gene calls are TRBV29-1 and TRBJ1-2; 7 positions match TRBD1. The CDR3 consists of 11 residues. The V gene end was trimmed by 6 bases and the J gene end by 8 bases; junction bases not matched to a gene: 6. Germline V gene sequence: CDR1 SQVTM, CDR2 ANQGSEA. The CDR3 spells CSVVTGKGYTF. CDR3 DNA: TGCAGCGTGGTGACAGGGAAGGGCTACACCTTC.

This chain links TRBV5-6 with TRBJ2-7, with TRBD1 as a possible D gene (6 bases). Trimming removed 3 bases from V and 2 bases from J, with 18 bases in between. Germline V CDR1 and CDR2: SGHDT, YYEEEE. The CDR3 consists of 16 residues. CDR3 sequence reads: CASSSTRTDQTYEQYF. Written as DNA, the CDR3 is TGTGCCAGCAGCTCCACTAGGACAGACCAAACCTACGAGCAGTACTTC. Full variable domain (rest looked up from reference TRBV5-6 and TRBJ2-7): DAGVTQSPTHLIKTRGQQVTLRCSPKSGHDTVSWYQQALGQGPQFIFQYYEEEERQRGNFPDRFSGHQFPNYSSELNVNALLLGDSALYLCASSSTRTDQTYEQYFGPGTRLTVT.

The chain carries TRBV10-3 and TRBJ2-3; possible D gene TRBD1, 6 bases. Trimming pared 5 bases from V and 6 bases from J, leaving 9 bases between. The CDR3 has 12 amino acids. Germline values: CDR1 ENHRY, CDR2 SYGVKD. Written as DNA, the CDR3 is TGTGCCATCAGTTCAGGGGAGGATACGCAGTATTTT. Protein: CAISSGEDTQYF.

This chain links TRBV7-2 with TRBJ2-7; D perhaps matches TRBD1 (6 bases). The germline V and J ends were trimmed by 0 bases and 4 bases, with 10 bases remaining between them. This CDR3 contains 14 residues. CDR1 and CDR2 (germline): SGHTA, FQGNSA. The CDR3 here is CASSLAGQGYEQYF. CDR3 nucleotides: TGTGCCAGCAGCTTAGCGGGGCAGGGGTACGAGCAGTACTTC. Using reference TRBV7-2 and TRBJ2-7 for the parts outside the CDR3, the full variable domain is GAGVSQSPSNKVTEKGKDVELRCDPISGHTALYWYRQSLGQGLEFLIYFQGNSAPDKSGLPSDRFSAERTGGSVSTLTIQRTQQEDSAVYLCASSLAGQGYEQYFGPGTRLTVT.

V and J are TRBV27 and TRBJ2-1, with D unresolved. Germline V CDR1 and CDR2: MNHEY, SMNVEV (reference sequence). Deletions cut 5 bases from V and 8 bases from J, with 19 bases between. The CDR3 extends over 15 amino acids. The CDR3 region is CASSTPGLVVDEQFF. The CDR3 DNA reads TGTGCCAGCAGTACCCCGGGCCTAGTGGTGGATGAGCAGTTCTTC.

The chain joins TRBV30 to TRBJ2-7, with 9 bases identical to TRBD1. In germline, CDR1 is GTSNPN, CDR2 SVGIG (reference sequence). After removal of 3 bases from V and 1 base from J, the junction contained 10 bases not matched to a gene. The CDR3 totals 16 residues. CDR3 loop: CAWSAPGTGRSYEQYF. In nucleotides, the CDR3 is TGTGCCTGGAGCGCACCGGGGACAGGGAGGTCCTACGAGCAGTACTTC.

The chain recombines TRBV6-5 with TRBJ2-7, with 9 bases matching TRBD1. The CDR3 is 14 residues long. The germline CDR1 and CDR2 sequences are MNHEY and SVGAGI. The J segment lost 2 bases and the V segment lost 3 bases, leaving 2 bases of the junction unmatched. The CDR3 region is CASSYGTGTYEQYF. The CDR3 nucleotides read TGTGCCAGCAGTTATGGGACAGGGACCTACGAGCAGTACTTC.

This chain links TRBV29-1 with TRBJ2-5; D ambiguous. Trimming cost V 4 bases and J 9 bases, with 12 bases left between them. The CDR3 runs to 11 residues. CDR1 and CDR2 from the germline V gene are SQVTM and ANQGSEA. CDR3 residues: CSVAVGWPQYF. The CDR3 region has the DNA TGCAGCGTTGCGGTGGGTTGGCCCCAGTACTTC. The variable domain in full, with the rest retrieved from reference TRBV29-1 and TRBJ2-5, is SAVISQKPSRDICQRGTSLTIQCQVDSQVTMMFWYRQQPGQSLTLIATANQGSEATYESGFVIDKFPISRPNLTFSTLTVSNMSPEDSSIYLCSVAVGWPQYFGPGTRLLVL.

This chain joins TRBV29-1 and TRBJ2-7; possibly TRBD1 or TRBD2 for D (5 bases each). The CDR3 runs to 14 residues. Germline V gene data show CDR1 as SQVTM and CDR2 as ANQGSEA. The V and J ends lost 6 bases and 3 bases respectively, with 18 bases between them. CDR3 sequence reads: CSVAPGTSLYEQYF. The DNA of the CDR3 is TGCAGCGTCGCCCCCGGGACCTCACTCTACGAGCAGTACTTC.

The chain uses TRBV29-1 and TRBJ2-4; D may correspond to TRBD1 or TRBD2 (6 bases each). With 1 base removed from V and 2 bases from J, the gap between germline ends came to 15 bases. The germline CDR1 and CDR2 sequences are SQVTM and ANQGSEA. The CDR3 extends over 16 amino acids. This CDR3 is CSVEGRGKGPKNIQYF. The CDR3 DNA reads as TGCAGCGTTGAAGGGAGGGGGAAGGGGCCCAAAAACATTCAGTACTTC.

J is TRBJ2-1 and V is TRBV14, with 10 bases that match TRBD2. The CDR3 is made up of 14 amino acids. The germline gives CDR1 SGHDN, CDR2 FVKESK. Trimming removed 8 bases from V and 7 bases from J; junction bases left unmatched: 8. The CDR3: CASRLAGEANEQFF. As DNA, the CDR3 is TGTGCCAGCCGTCTAGCGGGAGAAGCGAATGAGCAGTTCTTC.

The chain couples TRBV23-1 to TRBJ2-3; 8 bases fit TRBD1. TRBV23-1 is known as an ORF, though its function is uncertain. The CDR3 contains 12 residues. J was trimmed by 1 base and V by 9 bases; bases with no gene match: 0. In DNA form, the CDR3 reads TGCGCCAGGGACAGGGGCACAGATACGCAGTATTTT. It is translated as CARDRGTDTQYF.

The chain couples TRBV30 to TRBJ2-7, with D possibly being TRBD1 (5 bases). Trimming pared 0 bases from V and 7 bases from J, leaving 16 bases between. CDR1 and CDR2 (germline): GTSNPN, SVGIG (reference sequence). The length of the CDR3 is 14 residues. CDR3 bases: TGTGCCTGGAGTGTAGGTGCAGGGCTTGGAGAGCAGTACTTC. Its protein is CAWSVGAGLGEQYF.

The V and J genes are TRBV14 and TRBJ2-1, with D maybe TRBD2 (6 bases). This CDR3 is 18 amino acids long. Germline-derived CDR1 and CDR2 are SGHDN and FVKESK. V was clipped by 0 bases and J by 2 bases, with 17 bases between them. This CDR3 reads CASSQEAPWAGTYNEQFF. CDR3 nucleotide sequence: TGTGCCAGCAGCCAAGAGGCCCCGTGGGCGGGAACCTACAATGAGCAGTTCTTC.

This chain links TRBV5-6 with TRBJ2-5; the D gene is possibly TRBD1 (5 bases). V lost 4 bases and J 1 base, leaving 17 bases between the germline ends. The CDR3 sequence is 16 residues long. Germline CDR1 reads SGHDT; CDR2 reads YYEEEE. CDR3 sequence reads: CASSPSRGQGQETQYF. For the CDR3, the DNA is TGTGCCAGCAGCCCCAGCCGCGGTCAGGGCCAAGAGACCCAGTACTTC.

This clone came up once. The gene calls are TRBV5-1 and TRBJ2-7; either TRBD1 or TRBD2 may supply D (5 bases each). Germline V gene lookup returns CDR1 SGHRS and CDR2 YFSETQ. This CDR3 comprises 14 residues. Trimming took 0 bases from V and 4 from J, leaving 11 bases between them. Here the CDR3 reads CASSLEGPKYEQYF. As DNA, the CDR3 is TGCGCCAGCAGCTTGGAGGGACCGAAATACGAGCAGTACTTC.

The V call is TRBV7-6, the J call TRBJ2-2; perhaps TRBD2 as D (7 bases). Germline V gives CDR1 SGHVS, CDR2 FNYEAQ. V was pared by 4 bases and J by 4 bases, with 13 bases between. The CDR3 totals 15 residues. The CDR3, as DNA: TGTGCCAGCAGCTCAGGGAGGGGGATCACCGGGGAGCTGTTTTTT. This gives the protein CASSSGRGITGELFF.

This sequence joins TRBV6-1 and TRBJ1-1; D is unresolved. The CDR3 is 13 amino acids. The germline V gene encodes CDR1 MNHNS and CDR2 SASEGT. Between the trimmed V and J ends, which lost 9 bases and 8 bases, there was a span of 19 bases. The DNA of the CDR3 is TGTGCCAGTCCTAGGTTGGGGAGCGACGAAGCTTTCTTT. Protein: CASPRLGSDEAFF.

The chain couples TRBV5-6 to TRBJ2-1; TRBD2 might be the D (6 bases). Trimming stripped 0 bases from V and 3 bases from J, with 13 bases between. The CDR3 totals 16 residues. Per germline, CDR1 SGHDT and CDR2 YYEEEE. CDR3 nucleotides: TGTGCCAGCAGCTTGGCCCTCGGCGGGAACTACAATGAGCAGTTCTTC. Its translation is CASSLALGGNYNEQFF.

This clone was counted only a few times. The V and J genes are TRBV11-2 and TRBJ1-1; D remains ambiguous. The CDR3 has 13 residues. Germline lookup yields CDR1 SGHAT and CDR2 FQNNGV. V dropped 5 bases and J dropped 0 bases, with 7 bases sitting between them. The DNA of the CDR3 is TGTGCCAGCAGCCCCGATATGAACACTGAAGCTTTCTTT. This translates into CASSPDMNTEAFF.

In its sample, this clone was seen a few times. The chain uses TRBV7-9 and TRBJ2-2; D is ambiguous. The CDR3 spans 12 residues. V was pared by 6 bases and J by 9 bases, with 11 bases between. CDR1 and CDR2 from the germline V gene are SEHNR and FQNEAQ (reference sequence). The CDR3 nucleotides read TGTGCCAGCAGGGCAGACGACCGGGAGCTGTTTTTT. It encodes CASRADDRELFF.

The V and J genes are TRBV30 and TRBJ2-7, with D perhaps matching TRBD1 (5 bases). Germline CDR1 and CDR2: GTSNPN and SVGIG (reference sequence). V shed 4 bases and J shed 2 bases, with 9 bases lying between them. There are 12 residues in the CDR3. The DNA for the CDR3 is TGTGCCTGGACAGGGAATACCTACGAGCAGTACTTC. It is translated as CAWTGNTYEQYF.